What follows are 5 T cell receptor beta chains derived from one specimen sequenced in a study of blood T cell repertoires in COVID-19. Generated by immunoSEQ multiplex PCR, the TCRdb table keeps only in-frame clones and is missing some. The sample includes 270,000 or so clones, about 87% seen only once; the top ten take about 4%. Sequenced material: PBMCs or T cells enriched from blood (not recorded which). The receptors were sampled from a woman in her thirties with acute COVID-19.

The rearrangement uses TRBV5-4 and TRBJ2-2; weak D call: TRBD1 (7 bases). The CDR3 is 15 amino acids. CDR1 SGHNT and CDR2 YYREEE come from the germline V gene (reference sequence). The germline V and J ends were trimmed by 3 bases and 5 bases, with 14 bases remaining between them. The CDR3 DNA reads TGTGCCAGCAGCTGGGACTCCAGGGGGACCGGGGAGCTGTTTTTT. This codes for CASSWDSRGTGELFF.

A single count supports this clone. The chain employs TRBV2 and TRBJ2-2; maybe TRBD2 (6 bases). Germline V lookup: CDR1 SNHLY, CDR2 FYNNEI. V was cut by 7 bases and J by 1 base, with 10 bases left in between. This CDR3 region has 14 residues. The DNA for the CDR3 is TGTGCCAGCACTAGCGTCAGGAACACCGGGGAGCTGTTTTTT. Protein product: CASTSVRNTGELFF. The variable domain in full, with the rest retrieved from reference TRBV2 and TRBJ2-2, is EPEVTQTPSHQVTQMGQEVILRCVPISNHLYFYWYRQILGQKVEFLVSFYNNEISEKSEIFDDQFSVERPDGSNFTLKIRSTKLEDSAMYFCASTSVRNTGELFFGEGSRLTVL.

The CDR3 DNA reads as TGTGCCAGCAGTCCAAGCGACAGCACCTACGAGCAGTACTTC. Translating it yields CASSPSDSTYEQYF. The chain couples TRBV28 to TRBJ2-7, with a possible D match to TRBD1 (5 bases). Trimming left V 5 bases short and J 2 bases short, with 13 bases between. Looked up from germline, CDR1 is MDHEN and CDR2 is SYDVKM. This CDR3 region has 14 residues.

The sample holds a few counts of this clone. V usage is TRBV5-8 and J usage is TRBJ1-5; 7 nucleotides match TRBD1. The CDR3 is 15 residues long. The J segment lost 5 bases and the V segment lost 1 base, leaving 6 bases of the junction unmatched. Germline-derived CDR1 and CDR2 are SGHTS and YDEGEE. The CDR3 spells CASSLTNRGDQPQHF. DNA for the CDR3: TGTGCCAGCAGCTTGACGAACAGGGGAGATCAGCCCCAGCATTTT. Drawing the rest from reference TRBV5-8 and TRBJ1-5, the complete variable domain is EAGVTQSPTHLIKTRGQQATLRCSPISGHTSVYWYQQALGLGLQFLLWYDEGEERNRGNFPPRFSGRQFPNYSSELNVNALELEDSALYLCASSLTNRGDQPQHFGDGTRLSIL.

This chain links TRBV5-6 with TRBJ2-7, with 12 bases matching TRBD2. Losses at the gene ends were 2 bases for V and 5 bases for J; bases not matched to a gene: 8. Germline V gene lookup returns CDR1 SGHDT and CDR2 YYEEEE. This CDR3 spans 16 amino acids. CDR3 loop: CASSLRLAGARHEQYF. The DNA for the CDR3 is TGTGCCAGCAGCTTACGACTAGCGGGAGCTCGCCACGAGCAGTACTTC.